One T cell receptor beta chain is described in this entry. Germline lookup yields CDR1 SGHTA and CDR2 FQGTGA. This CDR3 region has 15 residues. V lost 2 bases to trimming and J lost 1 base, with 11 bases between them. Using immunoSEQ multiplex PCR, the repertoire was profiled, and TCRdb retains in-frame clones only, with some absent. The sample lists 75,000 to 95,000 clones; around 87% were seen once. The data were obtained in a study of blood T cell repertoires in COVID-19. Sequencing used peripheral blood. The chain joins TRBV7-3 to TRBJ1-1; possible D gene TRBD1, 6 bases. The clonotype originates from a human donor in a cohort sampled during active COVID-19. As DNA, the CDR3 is TGTGCCAGCAGCTTAGCGAAACAGGGGAACACTGAAGCTTTCTTT. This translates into CASSLAKQGNTEAFF.